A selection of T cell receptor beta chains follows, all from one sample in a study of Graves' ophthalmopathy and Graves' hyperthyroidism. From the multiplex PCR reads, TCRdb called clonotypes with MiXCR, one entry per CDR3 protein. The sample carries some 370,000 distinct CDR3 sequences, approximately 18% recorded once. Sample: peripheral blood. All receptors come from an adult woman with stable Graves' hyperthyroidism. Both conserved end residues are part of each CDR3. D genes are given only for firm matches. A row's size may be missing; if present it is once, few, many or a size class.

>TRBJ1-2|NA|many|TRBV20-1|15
TGCAGTGCTAGACTCGCAGAAGACGGGAACTATGGCTACACCTTC
CSARLAEDGNYGYTF
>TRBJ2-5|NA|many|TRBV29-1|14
TGCAGCGTTGAGTTCGCTAGACGGCAAGAGACCCAGTACTTC
CSVEFARRQETQYF
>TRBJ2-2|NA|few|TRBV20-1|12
TGCAGTGCTAGAGGAGGGGCCGGGGAGCTGTTTTTT
CSARGGAGELFF
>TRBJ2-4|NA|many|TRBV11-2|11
TGTGCCAGCAGCTCCGCGGACATTAAGTACTTC
CASSSADIKYF
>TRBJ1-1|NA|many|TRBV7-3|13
TGTGCCAGCAGCCTCCAAATGAACACTGAAGCTTTCTTT
CASSLQMNTEAFF
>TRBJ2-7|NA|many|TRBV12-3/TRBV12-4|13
TGTGCCAGCAGTTTAAGGGGTGAATACGAGCAGTACTTC
CASSLRGEYEQYF
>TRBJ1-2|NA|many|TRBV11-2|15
TGTGCCAGCAGCTCGTTGACTCGACATCGTCCTGGCTACACCTTC
CASSSLTRHRPGYTF
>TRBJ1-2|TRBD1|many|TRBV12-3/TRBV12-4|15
TGTGCCAGCAGTACCTGGACAGGAACTGCCTATGGCTACACCTTC
CASSTWTGTAYGYTF
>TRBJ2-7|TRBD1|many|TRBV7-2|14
TGTGCCAGCAGCTTAAACCGACAGGGGTACGAGCAGTACTTC
CASSLNRQGYEQYF
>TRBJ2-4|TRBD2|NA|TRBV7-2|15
TGTGCCAGCAGCTTGGGGGGGGGATCCAAAAACATTAAGTACTTC
CASSLGGGSKNIKYF
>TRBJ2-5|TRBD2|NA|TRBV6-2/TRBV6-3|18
TGTGCCAGCAGCCCCATAGGGCTAGCGGGAGCTCGAGGAGAGACCCAGTACTTC
CASSPIGLAGARGETQYF
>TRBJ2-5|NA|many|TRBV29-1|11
TGCAGCGTTGCCATAAGTGAGACCCAGTACTTC
CSVAISETQYF
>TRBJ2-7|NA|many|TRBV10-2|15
TGCGCCAGCAGTGAGAGAGGGGCACCCTCGAGAGAGCAGTACTTC
CASSERGAPSREQYF
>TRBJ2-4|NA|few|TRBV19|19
TGTGCCAGTAGTATAGTTAAGCGGAGGGGGGTACTAGCCAAAAACATTCAGTACTTC
CASSIVKRRGVLAKNIQYF
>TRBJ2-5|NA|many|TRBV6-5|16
TGTGCCAGCAGTTACTCGGGACCCCCCGACGAAGAGACCCAGTACTTC
CASSYSGPPDEETQYF
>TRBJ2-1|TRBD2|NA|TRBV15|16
TGTGCCACCAGCAGAGATTGGACTAGCGGGAGGGCCTGGCAGTTCTTC
CATSRDWTSGRAWQFF
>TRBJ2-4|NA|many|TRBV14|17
TGTGCCAGCAGCCAAGGTCGTGGACGGACAGTTCGAAACATTCAGTACTTC
CASSQGRGRTVRNIQYF
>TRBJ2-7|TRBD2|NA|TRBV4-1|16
TGCGCCAGCAGCCAAGACTCTAGCGGGCGGCAGTACGAGCAGTACTTC
CASSQDSSGRQYEQYF
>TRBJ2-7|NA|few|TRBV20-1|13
TGCAGTGCTACGCCGGGACTCGCCTACGAGCAGTACTTC
CSATPGLAYEQYF
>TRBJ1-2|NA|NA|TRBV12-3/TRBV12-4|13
TGTGCCAGCAGTTCAGCAGGCGACTATGGCTACACCTTC
CASSSAGDYGYTF
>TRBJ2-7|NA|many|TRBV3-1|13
TGTGCCAGCAGCCAAATGGGGACCTTGGAGCAGTACTTC
CASSQMGTLEQYF
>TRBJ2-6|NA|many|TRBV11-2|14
TGTGCCAGCACTATCGGAGGGGGGGTCAACGTCCTGACTTTC
CASTIGGGVNVLTF
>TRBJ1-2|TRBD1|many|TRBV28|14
TGTGCCAGCAGCTCCGGGACAGGTCCCTCTGGCTACACCTTC
CASSSGTGPSGYTF
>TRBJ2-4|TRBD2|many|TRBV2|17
TGTGCCAGCAGTAGTACTAGCGGGAGTAGGACCAAAAACATTCAGTACTTC
CASSSTSGSRTKNIQYF
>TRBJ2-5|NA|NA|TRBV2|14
TGTGCCAGGAGGGCCATTTCACGGCAAGAGACCCAGTACTTC
CARRAISRQETQYF
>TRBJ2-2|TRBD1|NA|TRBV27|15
TGTGCCAGCAGTTGGACAGGGGCGGGCACCGGGGAGCTGTTTTTT
CASSWTGAGTGELFF
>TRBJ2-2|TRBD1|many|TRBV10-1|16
TGCGCCAGCAGTGAGTCGGGGACAGTTAACACCGGGGAGCTGTTTTTT
CASSESGTVNTGELFF
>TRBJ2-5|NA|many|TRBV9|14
TGTGCCAGCAGCGTAGGCGGGGTAGAAGAGACCCAGTACTTC
CASSVGGVEETQYF
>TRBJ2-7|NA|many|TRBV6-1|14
TGTGCCAGCAGCCCACGTGGACTCTCCTACGAGCAGTACTTC
CASSPRGLSYEQYF
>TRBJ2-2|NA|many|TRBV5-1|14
TGCGCCAGCAGCTTGGCCCAGAACACCGGGGAGCTGTTTTTT
CASSLAQNTGELFF
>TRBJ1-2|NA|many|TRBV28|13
TGTGCCAGCAGACCTAGGGAACAATATGGCTACACCTTC
CASRPREQYGYTF
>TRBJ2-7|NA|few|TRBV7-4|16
TGTGCCAGCAGCTTAGAGGGGGAGGATATTCGGTACGAGCAGTACTTC
CASSLEGEDIRYEQYF
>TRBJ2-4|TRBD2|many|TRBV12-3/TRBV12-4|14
TGTGCCAGCAGTTTAGGCGGGAGATGGGACATTCAGTACTTC
CASSLGGRWDIQYF
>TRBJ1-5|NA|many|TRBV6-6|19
TGTGCCAGCAGTTCCAGAAAAAGAACAGGGCTCCTAAGCAATCAGCCCCAGCATTTT
CASSSRKRTGLLSNQPQHF
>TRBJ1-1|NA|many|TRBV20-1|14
TGCAGTGCTACTCGGGGGGTCAGGAACACTGGAGCTTTCTTT
CSATRGVRNTGAFF
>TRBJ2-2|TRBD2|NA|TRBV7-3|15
TGTGCCAGCAGCCTTTCTAGCGGGAGGACCGGGGAGCTGTTTTTT
CASSLSSGRTGELFF
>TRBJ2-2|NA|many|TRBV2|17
TGTGCCAGCAGACTAACCCGCCGATGGACTCGGGCCGGGGAGCTGTTTTTT
CASRLTRRWTRAGELFF
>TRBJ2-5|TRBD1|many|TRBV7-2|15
TGTGCCAGCAGTCGACAGGGGAACTTTCCGGAGACCCAGTACTTC
CASSRQGNFPETQYF
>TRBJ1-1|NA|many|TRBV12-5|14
TGTGCTAGTGGTTTCTCCATCGCGAACACTGAAGCTTTCTTT
CASGFSIANTEAFF
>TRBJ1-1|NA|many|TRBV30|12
TGTGCCTGGAGTGGAGGGGAAACTGAAGCTTTCTTT
CAWSGGETEAFF
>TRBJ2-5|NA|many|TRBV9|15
TGTGCCAGCAGCGCCTCCCCTAGCTTCGGGGAGACCCAGTACTTC
CASSASPSFGETQYF
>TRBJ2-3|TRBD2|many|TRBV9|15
TGTGCCAGCAGCGTAGACGGGCGGGAGAGGGGTACGCAGTATTTT
CASSVDGRERGTQYF
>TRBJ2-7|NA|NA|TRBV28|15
TGTGCCAGCAGTTTGGGATGGAGGGGGCGCCGCGAGCAGTACTTC
CASSLGWRGRREQYF
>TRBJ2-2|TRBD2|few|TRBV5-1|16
TGCGCCAGCAGCCACGGGAGCGGGGTCCGACCCGGGGAGCTGTTTTTT
CASSHGSGVRPGELFF
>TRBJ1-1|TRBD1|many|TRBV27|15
TGTGCCAGCAGTTTATTGGGACAGCCGAACACTGAAGCTTTCTTT
CASSLLGQPNTEAFF
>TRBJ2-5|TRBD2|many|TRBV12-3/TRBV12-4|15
TGTGCCAGCAGCGAAAGCGGGAGGGGGGCAGAGACCCAGTACTTC
CASSESGRGAETQYF
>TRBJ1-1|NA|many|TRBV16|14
TGTGCCAGCAGCCAAATACAGGGTAACACTGAAGCTTTCTTT
CASSQIQGNTEAFF
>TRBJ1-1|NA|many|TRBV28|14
TGTGCCAGCAGGCCCCAAACGGGGAACACTGAAGCTTTCTTT
CASRPQTGNTEAFF
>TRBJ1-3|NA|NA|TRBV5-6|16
TGTGCCAGCAGCCTCCAGGGTCGTGGCTCTGGAAACACCATATATTTT
CASSLQGRGSGNTIYF
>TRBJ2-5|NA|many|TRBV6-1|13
TGTGCCAGCACCCAACTAGGGGAAGAGACCCAGTACTTC
CASTQLGEETQYF
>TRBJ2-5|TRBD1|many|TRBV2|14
TGTGCCAGCAGTGACGGACAGGCCCAAGAGACCCAGTACTTC
CASSDGQAQETQYF
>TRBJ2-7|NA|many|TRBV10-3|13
TGTGCCATCAACGGCGGAAGCTCCTACGAGCAGTACTTC
CAINGGSSYEQYF
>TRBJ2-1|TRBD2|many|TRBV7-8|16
TGTGCCAGCAGCTCCGCAAGCGGGAGAGTCTACAATGAGCAGTTCTTC
CASSSASGRVYNEQFF